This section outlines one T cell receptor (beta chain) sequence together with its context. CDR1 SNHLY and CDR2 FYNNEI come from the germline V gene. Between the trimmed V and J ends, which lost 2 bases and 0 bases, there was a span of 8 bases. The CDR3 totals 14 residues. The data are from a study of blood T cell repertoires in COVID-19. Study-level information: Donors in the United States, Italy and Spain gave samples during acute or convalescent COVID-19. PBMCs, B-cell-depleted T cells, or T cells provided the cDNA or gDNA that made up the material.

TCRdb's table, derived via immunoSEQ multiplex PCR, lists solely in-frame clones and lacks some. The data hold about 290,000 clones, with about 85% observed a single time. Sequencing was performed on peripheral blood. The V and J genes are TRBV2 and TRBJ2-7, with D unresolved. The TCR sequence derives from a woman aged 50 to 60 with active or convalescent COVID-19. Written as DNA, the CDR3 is TGTGCCAGCAGTGAAATACTAATCTCCTACGAGCAGTACTTC. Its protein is CASSEILISYEQYF.